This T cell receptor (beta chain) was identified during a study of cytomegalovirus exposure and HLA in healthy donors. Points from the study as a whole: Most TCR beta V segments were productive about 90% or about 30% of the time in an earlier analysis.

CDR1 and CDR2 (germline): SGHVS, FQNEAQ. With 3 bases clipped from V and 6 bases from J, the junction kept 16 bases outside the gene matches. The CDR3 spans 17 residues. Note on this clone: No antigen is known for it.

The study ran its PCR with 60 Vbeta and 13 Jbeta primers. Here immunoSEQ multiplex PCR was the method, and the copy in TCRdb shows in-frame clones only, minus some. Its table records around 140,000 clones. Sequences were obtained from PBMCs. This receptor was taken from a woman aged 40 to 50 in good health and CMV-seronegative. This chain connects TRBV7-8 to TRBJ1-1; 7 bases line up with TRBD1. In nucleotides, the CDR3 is TGTGCCAGCAGCTTCGGGGGAGACCAACAGGGGAGGCCTGAAGCTTTCTTT. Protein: CASSFGGDQQGRPEAFF.